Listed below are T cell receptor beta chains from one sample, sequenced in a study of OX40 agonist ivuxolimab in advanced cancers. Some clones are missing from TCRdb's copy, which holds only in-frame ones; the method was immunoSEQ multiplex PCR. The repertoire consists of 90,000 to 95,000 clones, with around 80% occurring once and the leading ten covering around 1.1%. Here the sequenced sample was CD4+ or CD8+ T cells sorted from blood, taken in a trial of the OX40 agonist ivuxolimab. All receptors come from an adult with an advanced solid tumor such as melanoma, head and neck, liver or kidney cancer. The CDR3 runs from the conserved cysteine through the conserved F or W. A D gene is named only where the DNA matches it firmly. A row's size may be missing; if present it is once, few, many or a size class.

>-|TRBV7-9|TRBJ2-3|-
CASSLAIGEIDTQYF
TGTGCCAGCAGCTTAGCAATCGGGGAGATAGATACGCAGTATTTT
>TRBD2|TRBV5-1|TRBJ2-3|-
CASSTLMTSGVADTQYF
TGCGCCAGCAGCACCCTGATGACTAGCGGGGTGGCAGATACGCAGTATTTT
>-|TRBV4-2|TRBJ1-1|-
CASSQDRLGREAFF
TGTGCCAGCAGCCAAGATCGGCTAGGCCGGGAAGCTTTCTTT
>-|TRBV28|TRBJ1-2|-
CASSLGQAYGYTF
TGTGCCAGCAGTTTAGGTCAGGCGTACGGCTACACCTTC
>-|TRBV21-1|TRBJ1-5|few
CASSKGGQAGDQPQHF
TGTGCCAGCAGCAAGGGGGGCCAGGCGGGGGATCAGCCCCAGCATTTT
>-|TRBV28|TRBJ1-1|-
CAYKVGMNTEAFF
TGTGCCTATAAGGTAGGCATGAACACTGAAGCTTTCTTT
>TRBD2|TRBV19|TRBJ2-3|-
CASSRTSGGAGTDTQYF
TGTGCCAGTAGTCGGACTAGCGGGGGGGCAGGGACAGATACGCAGTATTTT
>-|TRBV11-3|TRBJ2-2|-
CASTRDNTGELFF
TGTGCCAGCACCCGAGACAACACCGGGGAGCTGTTTTTT
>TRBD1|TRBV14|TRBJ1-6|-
CASSNRGTYNSPLHF
TGTGCCAGCAGCAACAGGGGGACCTATAATTCACCCCTCCACTTT
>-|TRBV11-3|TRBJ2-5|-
CASSLDGGGEETQYF
TGTGCCAGCAGCTTAGACGGTGGCGGGGAAGAGACCCAGTACTTC
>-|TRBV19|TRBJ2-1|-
CASRGALYNEQFF
TGTGCCAGCCGAGGGGCTCTGTACAATGAGCAGTTCTTC
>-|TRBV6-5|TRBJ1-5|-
CASRGLRNQPQHF
TGTGCCAGCAGAGGACTCCGCAATCAGCCCCAGCATTTT
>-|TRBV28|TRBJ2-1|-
CASRRQGGEQFF
TGTGCCAGCAGACGACAGGGAGGCGAGCAGTTCTTC
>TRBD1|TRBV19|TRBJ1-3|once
CASSAPSGTGISGNTIYF
TGTGCCAGTAGTGCCCCATCCGGGACAGGAATCTCTGGAAACACCATATATTTT
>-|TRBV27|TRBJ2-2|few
CASSPSNTGELFF
TGTGCCAGCAGTCCCTCGAACACCGGGGAGCTGTTTTTT
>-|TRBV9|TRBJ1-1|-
CASSVAGSTEAFF
TGTGCCAGCAGCGTAGCAGGTAGCACTGAAGCTTTCTTT
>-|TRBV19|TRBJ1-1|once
CASSIQGTEAFF
TGTGCCAGTAGTATCCAGGGGACTGAAGCTTTCTTT
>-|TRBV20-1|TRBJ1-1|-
CSAREARKAFF
TGCAGTGCTAGAGAGGCCAGGAAAGCTTTCTTT
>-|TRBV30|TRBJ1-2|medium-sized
CAWSLERTSSYTF
TGTGCCTGGAGTTTGGAAAGGACATCTAGCTACACCTTC
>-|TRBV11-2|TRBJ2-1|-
CASSLDMGHNEQFF
TGTGCCAGCAGCTTAGATATGGGCCACAATGAGCAGTTCTTC
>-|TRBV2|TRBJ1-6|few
CASRGLWNSPLHF
TGTGCCAGCAGAGGGTTGTGGAATTCACCCCTCCACTTT
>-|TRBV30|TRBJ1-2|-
CAWSSDMNYGYTF
TGTGCCTGGAGTTCCGACATGAACTATGGCTACACCTTC
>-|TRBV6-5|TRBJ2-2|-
CASTRDLAGELFF
TGTGCCAGCACCCGGGACCTCGCCGGGGAGCTGTTTTTT
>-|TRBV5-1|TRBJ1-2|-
CASSKDYGYTF
TGCGCCAGCAGCAAGGACTATGGCTACACCTTC
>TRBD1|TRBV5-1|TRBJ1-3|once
CASSLGTGAYSGNTIYF
TGCGCCAGCAGCCTGGGGACAGGAGCCTACTCTGGAAACACCATATATTTT
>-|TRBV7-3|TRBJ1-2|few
CASSLDGYGYTF
TGTGCCAGCAGCTTAGATGGCTATGGCTACACCTTC
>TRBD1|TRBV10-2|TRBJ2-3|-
CASRDPGQQSTDTQYF
TGCGCCAGCAGAGATCCGGGACAGCAAAGCACAGATACGCAGTATTTT
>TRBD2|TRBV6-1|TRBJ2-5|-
CASSFIAGGWETQYF
TGTGCCAGCAGTTTTATAGCGGGGGGGTGGGAGACCCAGTACTTC